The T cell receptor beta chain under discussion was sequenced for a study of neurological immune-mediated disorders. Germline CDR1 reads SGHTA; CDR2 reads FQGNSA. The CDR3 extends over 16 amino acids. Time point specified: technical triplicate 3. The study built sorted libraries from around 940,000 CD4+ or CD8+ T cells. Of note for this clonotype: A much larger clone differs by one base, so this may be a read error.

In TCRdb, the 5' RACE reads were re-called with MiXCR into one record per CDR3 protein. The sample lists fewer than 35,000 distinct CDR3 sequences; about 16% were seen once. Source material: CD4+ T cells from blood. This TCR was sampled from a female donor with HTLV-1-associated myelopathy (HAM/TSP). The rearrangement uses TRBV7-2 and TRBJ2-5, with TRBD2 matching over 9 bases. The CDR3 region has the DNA TGTGCCAACAGCTTGGGGACTAGCACGTGGCAAGAGACCCAGTACTTC. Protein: CANSLGTSTWQETQYF.